What follows are 30 T cell receptor beta chains derived from one specimen sequenced in a study of early T cells in non-severe SARS-CoV-2 infection. One entry per CDR3 protein results from TCRdb running MiXCR on the 5' RACE reads. This sample carries over 35,000 distinct CDR3 sequences, 6% to 7% of them seen once, and the ten largest clones take about a fifth. This specimen was whole blood, taken at baseline. These receptors were taken from an adult who was a healthcare worker with PCR-confirmed SARS-CoV-2 infection or an uninfected control (not recorded which).

This clonotype was recorded at least ten times. This chain connects TRBV6-2 or TRBV6-3 to TRBJ2-1; D assignment may be TRBD1 or TRBD2 (5 bases each). In germline, CDR1 is MNHEY, CDR2 SVGEGT. Trimming removed 6 bases at V and 4 bases at J, with 10 bases between. The CDR3 extends over 13 amino acids. The CDR3 loop is CASRPEGYNEQFF. CDR3 sequence (DNA): TGTGCCAGCAGACCCGAGGGGTACAATGAGCAGTTCTTC.

At least ten counts were recorded for this clonotype. The CDR3 nucleotides read TGTGCCAGCAGTTACTCGAATCGGGGGAGTCCCGACGAGCAGTACTTC. Its protein product is CASSYSNRGSPDEQYF. The chain employs TRBV6-5 and TRBJ2-7, with D maybe TRBD2 (6 bases). The CDR3 spans 16 residues. Germline V CDR1 and CDR2: MNHEY, SVGAGI. The ends were cut back, 0 bases at V and 5 bases at J, with 17 bases in the middle.

In its sample, this clonotype was seen many times. The chain couples TRBV27 to TRBJ2-1; 11 nucleotides match TRBD2. The V segment lost 3 bases and the J segment 4 bases; nucleotides outside the gene matches: 2. Looked up from germline, CDR1 is MNHEY and CDR2 is SMNVEV (reference sequence). The length of the CDR3 is 15 residues. The CDR3 DNA reads TGTGCCAGCAGTTTGGGACTAGCGGTATACAATGAGCAGTTCTTC. Its translation is CASSLGLAVYNEQFF.

This clonotype was observed at least ten times. This chain connects TRBV11-2 to TRBJ2-7, with TRBD2 matching 15 bases. The germline V gene encodes CDR1 SGHAT and CDR2 FQNNGV. Trimming cost V 5 bases and J 7 bases; bases outside gene matches: 6. The CDR3 consists of 15 residues. CDR3 sequence reads: CASSDGTSGRYEQYF. DNA for the CDR3: TGTGCCAGCAGCGACGGGACTAGCGGGAGGTATGAGCAGTACTTC.

This clonotype was seen a handful of times. This sequence joins TRBV7-2 and TRBJ2-1; 7 positions agree with TRBD2. Trimming removed 5 bases from V and 7 bases from J; junction bases left unmatched: 11. Germline CDR1 and CDR2: SGHTA and FQGNSA. The CDR3 loop spans 15 amino acids. The CDR3 is CASSISNGLVNEQFF. Here the CDR3 DNA reads TGTGCCAGCAGCATCTCAAACGGACTAGTGAATGAGCAGTTCTTC.

This clonotype was detected many times. The V call is TRBV6-6, the J call TRBJ1-4; D is undetermined. The CDR3 extends over 15 amino acids. Looked up from germline, CDR1 is MNHNY and CDR2 is SVGAGI (reference sequence). V dropped 0 bases and J dropped 0 bases, with 5 bases sitting between them. The CDR3 here is CASSYSITTNEKLFF. The CDR3 DNA follows: TGTGCCAGCAGTTACTCGATTACAACTAATGAAAAACTGTTTTTT.

The V and J genes are TRBV6-5 and TRBJ2-2, with D possibly TRBD2 on 6 matching bases. The CDR3 contains 14 residues. The ends were cut back, 7 bases at V and 2 bases at J, with 11 bases in the middle. Germline CDR1 MNHEY, CDR2 SVGAGI. In DNA, the CDR3 is TGTGCCAGCAAGCGGGTCGTCAACACCGGGGAGCTGTTTTTT. Its translation: CASKRVVNTGELFF.

The table lists this clonotype with a few counts. The V and J genes are TRBV7-9 and TRBJ2-7; either TRBD1 or TRBD2 may fit D (5 bases each). There are 16 residues in the CDR3. V lost 1 base and J lost 2, with 15 bases in between. The germline V gene has CDR1 SEHNR and CDR2 FQNEAQ (reference sequence). The CDR3 region has the DNA TGTGCCAGCAGCTTAGGTTCGTCAGGGACCCCCTACGAGCAGTACTTC. It encodes CASSLGSSGTPYEQYF.

V and J are TRBV29-1 and TRBJ2-7; TRBD2 agrees at 13 bases. There are 13 residues in the CDR3. The V gene's germline CDR1 is SQVTM and CDR2 ANQGSEA. V lost 8 bases and J lost 7; bases outside the gene matches: 8. The DNA of the CDR3 is TGCAGCTCCAGGACTAGCGGGAGTGGAGAGCAGTACTTC. Translated: CSSRTSGSGEQYF.

This clonotype was seen a handful of times. This rearrangement joins TRBV7-3 to TRBJ2-5; D not certain. The V gene's germline CDR1 is SGHTA and CDR2 FQGTGA. The CDR3 sequence is 14 residues long. With 1 base removed from V and 3 bases from J, the gap between germline ends came to 9 bases. This CDR3 is CASSLSRTEETQYF. The DNA of the CDR3 is TGTGCCAGCAGCTTAAGTAGGACGGAAGAGACCCAGTACTTC. The full variable domain, with the rest looked up from reference TRBV7-3 and TRBJ2-5, is GAGVSQTPSNKVTEKGKYVELRCDPISGHTALYWYRQSLGQGPEFLIYFQGTGAADDSGLPNDRFFAVRPEGSVSTLKIQRTERGDSAVYLCASSLSRTEETQYFGPGTRLLVL.

This clonotype was observed many times. This chain connects TRBV2 to TRBJ1-3; unclear D gene. The CDR3 runs to 13 residues. Germline V gene data show CDR1 as SNHLY and CDR2 as FYNNEI. With 9 bases removed from V and 1 base from J, the gap between germline ends came to 10 bases. This CDR3 reads CASAGDSGNTIYF. CDR3 bases: TGTGCCAGTGCCGGGGATTCTGGAAACACCATATATTTT.

This clonotype has a handful of counts. The V and J genes are TRBV6-5 and TRBJ1-2, with D possibly TRBD1 on 5 matching bases. From germline, CDR1 is MNHEY and CDR2 SVGAGI. V shed 6 bases and J shed 8 bases, with 13 bases lying between them. The length of the CDR3 is 12 residues. The CDR3 sequence: CASRGDPMGYTF. The CDR3 DNA reads TGTGCCAGCAGGGGGGACCCTATGGGCTACACCTTC.

This clonotype has a handful of counts. The gene calls are TRBV15 and TRBJ2-2; D is undetermined. The CDR3 runs to 17 residues. V was cut by 2 bases and J by 5 bases, with 18 bases left in between. Germline V gene sequence: CDR1 LNHNV, CDR2 YYDKDF (reference sequence). CDR3 in DNA: TGTGCCACCAGCAGACCCCGGCCGGGCGCGATAACCGGGGAGCTGTTTTTT. Amino acid sequence: CATSRPRPGAITGELFF.

This rearrangement joins TRBV5-1 to TRBJ2-1; D gene unclear. CDR3 length: 12 amino acids. The ends were cut back, 5 bases at V and 4 bases at J, with 7 bases in the middle. The V gene's germline CDR1 is SGHRS and CDR2 YFSETQ. The CDR3, as DNA: TGCGCCAGCAGACCTACTTACAATGAGCAGTTCTTC. Residues: CASRPTYNEQFF.

This clonotype was found a few times. The rearrangement links TRBV12-5 to TRBJ2-7; D could derive from TRBD1 or TRBD2 (6 bases each). The V gene lost 0 bases and the J gene lost 3 bases, with 9 bases spanning the gap. The V gene's germline CDR1 is LGHNT and CDR2 FRNRAP. CDR3 length: 14 residues. CDR3 sequence reads: CASGLVQGGYEQYF. DNA for the CDR3: TGTGCTAGTGGTTTGGTACAGGGAGGCTACGAGCAGTACTTC.

Concerning this clonotype: The junction differs from germline at one of its ends, possibly a read error. The CDR3 protein is CASSLAGAPDTQYF. The CDR3 nucleotides read TGTGCTAGCAGCTTAGCGGGGGCACCGGATACGCAGTATTTT. The V and J genes are TRBV7-7 and TRBJ2-3, with 9 bases aligning to TRBD2. The CDR3 length is 14 residues. The germline V gene has CDR1 SSHAT and CDR2 FNYEAQ (reference sequence).

This clonotype showed up many times. This chain uses TRBV7-2 with TRBJ2-5; D perhaps matches TRBD2 (6 bases). Looked up from germline, CDR1 is SGHTA and CDR2 is FQGNSA. The V end was cut by 1 base, the J end by 6 bases, with 15 bases between. The CDR3 contains 15 residues. CDR3 sequence (DNA): TGTGCCAGCAGCTTAGATCCCGCGGGGTCGAAGACCCAGTACTTC. Its protein is CASSLDPAGSKTQYF.

This clonotype was seen ten or more times. The rearrangement joins TRBV28 to TRBJ2-5; 8 bases are shared with TRBD1. Germline lookup yields CDR1 MDHEN and CDR2 SYDVKM. Losses at the gene ends were 6 bases for V and 5 bases for J; bases not matched to a gene: 5. This CDR3 comprises 13 residues. This CDR3 is CASSAQGDETQYF. CDR3 DNA sequence: TGTGCCAGCAGCGCACAGGGGGACGAGACCCAGTACTTC.

The chain recombines TRBV6-2 or TRBV6-3 with TRBJ2-1; TRBD2 is a possible D gene (6 bases). The V and J ends lost 6 bases and 0 bases respectively, with 12 bases between them. CDR1 and CDR2 from the germline V gene are MNHEY and SVGEGT. This CDR3 contains 15 residues. CDR3 bases: TGTGCCAGCAGAGGGACTTTCTCCTCCTACAATGAGCAGTTCTTC. It yields the protein CASRGTFSSYNEQFF.

At least ten counts were recorded for this clonotype. This rearrangement joins TRBV7-8 to TRBJ1-5; 7 bases line up with TRBD1. The CDR3 covers 16 residues. V trimming: 1 base; J trimming: 1 base; junction bases outside the gene matches: 4. Germline V CDR1 and CDR2: SGHVS, FQNEAQ. The CDR3 DNA follows: TGTGCCAGCAGCTTAGAGGCAGGGGGAAGCAATCAGCCCCAGCATTTT. Its translation: CASSLEAGGSNQPQHF.

A note on this clonotype: Germline and junction disagree at one end, which may indicate a read error. The rearrangement joins TRBV18 to TRBJ1-6; D gene uncertain. The CDR3 has 13 amino acids. The germline V gene has CDR1 KGHSH and CDR2 LQKENI. CDR3 protein: CASSQNRDSPLHF. The CDR3 nucleotides are TGTGCCAGCTCACAAAACCGGGATTCCCCCCTCCACTTT.

The rearrangement joins TRBV6-2 or TRBV6-3 to TRBJ2-3; D unclear. This CDR3 has 13 residues. Germline-derived CDR1 and CDR2 are MNHEY and SVGEGT. The V end lost 5 bases, the J end lost 0 bases, and 6 bases lay between the germline ends. The CDR3 loop is CASSAGSTDTQYF. The DNA for the CDR3 is TGTGCCAGCAGTGCCGGGAGCACAGATACGCAGTATTTT.

This clonotype was seen many times. V and J are TRBV6-6 and TRBJ1-3, with TRBD1 identical over 7 bases. Germline CDR1 reads MNHNY; CDR2 reads SVGAGI (reference sequence). The CDR3 covers 16 residues. The V gene end was trimmed by 6 bases and the J gene end by 4 bases; junction bases not matched to a gene: 12. CDR3 bases: TGTGCCAGCAGGGGGAATTGGGGACAGAAAGGAAACACCATATATTTT. Protein sequence: CASRGNWGQKGNTIYF.

This clonotype occurred many times. This rearrangement joins TRBV5-1 to TRBJ2-5, with a tentative D call TRBD2 (5 bases). Per germline, CDR1 SGHRS and CDR2 YFSETQ. V was cut by 5 bases and J by 3 bases, with 14 bases left in between. This CDR3 region has 14 residues. This CDR3 reads CASRLGSGKETQYF. CDR3 nucleotides: TGCGCCAGCAGGCTAGGATCGGGGAAAGAGACCCAGTACTTC.

J is TRBJ2-3 and V is TRBV28, with D possibly being TRBD1 (5 bases). V lost 8 bases and J lost 1, with 16 bases in between. This CDR3 has 15 residues. Germline loops: CDR1 MDHEN, CDR2 SYDVKM. CDR3 in amino acids: CASGNPDIRTDTQYF. The CDR3 bases are TGTGCCAGCGGTAATCCGGACATTCGCACAGATACGCAGTATTTT.

This clonotype was counted at least ten times. The V and J genes are TRBV25-1 and TRBJ1-2; TRBD1 aligns across 10 bases. The V gene end was trimmed by 8 bases and the J gene end by 3 bases; junction bases not matched to a gene: 6. Germline CDR1 MGHDK, CDR2 SYGVNS. This CDR3 region has 14 residues. The CDR3 sequence is CASGQGQGDYGYTF. The DNA for the CDR3 is TGTGCCAGCGGTCAAGGACAGGGGGACTATGGCTACACCTTC.

This clonotype was seen just once. V usage is TRBV20-1 and J usage is TRBJ2-4; D could derive from TRBD1 or TRBD2 (5 bases each). The CDR3 loop spans 18 amino acids. CDR1 and CDR2 (germline): DFQATT, SNEGSKA (reference sequence). The V end lost 6 bases, the J end lost 1 base, and 25 bases lay between the germline ends. CDR3 nucleotide sequence: TGCAGTGCAAAAGTGGGCAGGGACCCCGGTTGGGCCAAAAACATTCAGTACTTC. Translation gives CSAKVGRDPGWAKNIQYF.

This rearrangement joins TRBV10-3 to TRBJ2-1, with 8 bases fitting TRBD2. After removal of 0 bases from V and 0 bases from J, the junction contained 1 base not matched to a gene. Per germline, CDR1 ENHRY and CDR2 SYGVKD. The CDR3 is 16 residues long. The CDR3 protein is CAISESAGGSYNEQFF. CDR3 in DNA: TGTGCCATCAGTGAGTCCGCGGGGGGCTCCTACAATGAGCAGTTCTTC.

This clonotype has ten or more counts. The genes are TRBV6-2 or TRBV6-3 and TRBJ2-6, with D unclear. Trimming shortened V by 4 bases and J by 3 bases, and 10 bases separated the two germline ends. Germline V gives CDR1 MNHEY, CDR2 SVGEGT. The CDR3 is 15 residues long. The CDR3 DNA sequence: TGTGCCAGCAGTTCGCCGTTTTTTGGGGCCAACGTCCTGACTTTC. Translated: CASSSPFFGANVLTF.

In its sample, this clonotype was seen many times. The rearrangement links TRBV20-1 to TRBJ2-2; 11 bases agree with TRBD2. With V trimmed by 5 bases and J by 4 bases, 6 bases remained unmatched. This CDR3 is built from 15 residues. The germline V gene has CDR1 DFQATT and CDR2 SNEGSKA (reference sequence). The CDR3 reads CSADLAGGGTGELFF. CDR3 bases: TGCAGTGCTGACCTAGCGGGAGGCGGCACCGGGGAGCTGTTTTTT.